This T cell receptor beta chain was sequenced for a study of T cell clonotyping in hematopoietic cell transplantation. Notes on this clone: Antigen specificity is unknown.

Clones were sequenced by immunoSEQ multiplex PCR, and TCRdb holds only the in-frame ones, with some missing. The table shows around 12,000 clones, with under 95% occurring only once. Notes on the study in general: Recipient TCR diversity dropped after transplant; expanded clonotypes rose from day 30 to 180.

CDR1 ENHRY and CDR2 SYGVKD come from the germline V gene. The CDR3 totals 14 residues. The V gene lost 0 bases and the J gene lost 5 bases, with 8 bases spanning the gap. This chain connects TRBV10-3 to TRBJ2-1, with unresolved D. The sequence was collected from a woman between 45 and 65 years old in good health. Some clones in this sample may be carry-over from other donors' samples. Source material: peripheral blood mononuclear cells. CDR3 residues: CAISESGLNNEQFF. The CDR3, as DNA: TGTGCCATCAGTGAGTCGGGATTGAACAATGAGCAGTTCTTC.